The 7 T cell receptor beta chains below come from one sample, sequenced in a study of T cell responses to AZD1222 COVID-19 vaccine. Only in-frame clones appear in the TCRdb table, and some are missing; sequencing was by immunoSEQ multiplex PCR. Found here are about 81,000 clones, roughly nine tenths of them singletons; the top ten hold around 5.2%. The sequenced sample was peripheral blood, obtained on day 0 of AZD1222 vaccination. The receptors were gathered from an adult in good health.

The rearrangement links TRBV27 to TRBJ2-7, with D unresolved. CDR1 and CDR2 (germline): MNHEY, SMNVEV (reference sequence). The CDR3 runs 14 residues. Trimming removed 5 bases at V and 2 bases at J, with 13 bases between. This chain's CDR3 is CASSQTPEAYEQYF. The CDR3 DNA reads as TGTGCCAGCAGTCAGACCCCGGAAGCCTACGAGCAGTACTTC.

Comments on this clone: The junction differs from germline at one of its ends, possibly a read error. CDR3 protein: CASSISPGEREGRTF. Here the CDR3 DNA reads TGTGCCAGTAGTATATCCCCCGGTGAGCGGGAGGGCCGTACTTTT. This chain connects TRBV19 to TRBJ2-3; TRBD2 matches 10 bases. The V gene's germline CDR1 is LNHDA and CDR2 SQIVND (reference sequence). This CDR3 comprises 15 residues.

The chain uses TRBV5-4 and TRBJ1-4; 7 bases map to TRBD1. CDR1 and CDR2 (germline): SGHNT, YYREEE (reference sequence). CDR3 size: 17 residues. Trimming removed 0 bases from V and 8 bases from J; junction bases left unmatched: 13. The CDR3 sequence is CASSLAATGSPGEKLFF. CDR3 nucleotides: TGTGCCAGCAGCTTGGCGGCGACAGGGTCGCCGGGAGAAAAACTGTTTTTT.

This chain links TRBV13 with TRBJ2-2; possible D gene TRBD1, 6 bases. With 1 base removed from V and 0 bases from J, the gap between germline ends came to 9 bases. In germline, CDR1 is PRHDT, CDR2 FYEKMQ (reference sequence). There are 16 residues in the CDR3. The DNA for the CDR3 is TGTGCCAGCAGCTTAGCGGGACATTCGAACACCGGGGAGCTGTTTTTT. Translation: CASSLAGHSNTGELFF.

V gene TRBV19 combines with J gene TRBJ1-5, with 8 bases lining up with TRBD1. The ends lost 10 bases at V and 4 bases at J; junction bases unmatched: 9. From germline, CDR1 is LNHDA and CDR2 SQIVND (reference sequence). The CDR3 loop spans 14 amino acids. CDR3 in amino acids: CATSPGGVNQPQHF. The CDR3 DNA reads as TGTGCCACCAGTCCAGGGGGCGTGAATCAGCCCCAGCATTTT.

The CDR3 reads CASSFLAGASNEQFF. In DNA form, the CDR3 reads TGTGCCAGCAGTTTCCTAGCGGGAGCCTCCAATGAGCAGTTCTTC. The V and J genes are TRBV6-5 and TRBJ2-1; 10 nucleotides agree with TRBD2. The CDR3 runs to 15 residues. Germline loops: CDR1 MNHEY, CDR2 SVGAGI. Germline trimming cut 4 bases from V and 6 bases from J; bases unmatched to any gene: 6.

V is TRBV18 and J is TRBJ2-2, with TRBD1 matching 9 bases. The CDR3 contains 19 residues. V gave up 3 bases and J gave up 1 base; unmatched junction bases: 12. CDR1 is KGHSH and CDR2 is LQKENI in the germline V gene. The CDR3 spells CASSPPGTGWGRNTGELFF. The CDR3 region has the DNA TGTGCCAGCTCACCCCCCGGGACAGGGTGGGGAAGGAACACCGGGGAGCTGTTTTTT.